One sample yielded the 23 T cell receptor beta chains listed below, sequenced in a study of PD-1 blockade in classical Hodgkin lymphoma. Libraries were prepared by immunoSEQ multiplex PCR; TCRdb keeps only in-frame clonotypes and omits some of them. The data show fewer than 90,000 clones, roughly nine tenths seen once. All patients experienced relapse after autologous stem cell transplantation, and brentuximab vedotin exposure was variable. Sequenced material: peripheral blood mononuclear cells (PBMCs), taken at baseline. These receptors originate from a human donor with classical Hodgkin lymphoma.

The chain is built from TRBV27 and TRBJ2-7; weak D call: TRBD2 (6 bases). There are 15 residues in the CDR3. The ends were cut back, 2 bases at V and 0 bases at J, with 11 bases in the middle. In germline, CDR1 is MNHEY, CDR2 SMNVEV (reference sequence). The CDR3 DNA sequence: TGTGCCAGCAGTTTAGGCGGCGGGAACTCCTACGAGCAGTACTTC. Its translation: CASSLGGGNSYEQYF.

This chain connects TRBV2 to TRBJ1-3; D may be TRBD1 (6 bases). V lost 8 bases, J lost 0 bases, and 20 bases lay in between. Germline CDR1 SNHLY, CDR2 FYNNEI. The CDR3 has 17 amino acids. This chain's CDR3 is CASRRDNLIVSGNTIYF. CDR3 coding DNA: TGTGCCAGCCGACGGGACAATTTGATCGTCTCTGGAAACACCATATATTTT.

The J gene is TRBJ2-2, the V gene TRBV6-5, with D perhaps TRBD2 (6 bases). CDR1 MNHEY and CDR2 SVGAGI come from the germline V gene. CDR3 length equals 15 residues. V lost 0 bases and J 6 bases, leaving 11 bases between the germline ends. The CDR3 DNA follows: TGTGCCAGCAGTTACTCTCGGAGGGCCGCCGGGGAGCTGTTTTTT. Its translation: CASSYSRRAAGELFF.

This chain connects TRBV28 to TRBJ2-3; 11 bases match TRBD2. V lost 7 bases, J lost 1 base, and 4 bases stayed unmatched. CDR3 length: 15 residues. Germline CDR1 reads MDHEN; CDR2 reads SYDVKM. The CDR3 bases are TGTGCCAGCAACCCACTAGCGGGAGGCACAGATACGCAGTATTTT. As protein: CASNPLAGGTDTQYF.

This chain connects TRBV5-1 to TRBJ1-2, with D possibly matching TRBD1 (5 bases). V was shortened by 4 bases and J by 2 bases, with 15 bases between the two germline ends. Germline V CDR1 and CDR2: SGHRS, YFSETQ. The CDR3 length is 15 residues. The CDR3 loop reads CASSSRGRTNYGYTF. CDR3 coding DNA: TGCGCCAGCAGCAGTCGGGGACGTACCAACTATGGCTACACCTTC.

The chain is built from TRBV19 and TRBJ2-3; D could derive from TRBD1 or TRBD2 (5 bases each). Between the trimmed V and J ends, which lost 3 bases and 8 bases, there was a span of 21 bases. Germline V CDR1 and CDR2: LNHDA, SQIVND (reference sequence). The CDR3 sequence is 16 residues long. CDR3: CASSISGPPKTVTQYF. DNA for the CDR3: TGTGCCAGTAGTATCTCGGGACCACCAAAGACGGTTACGCAGTATTTT.

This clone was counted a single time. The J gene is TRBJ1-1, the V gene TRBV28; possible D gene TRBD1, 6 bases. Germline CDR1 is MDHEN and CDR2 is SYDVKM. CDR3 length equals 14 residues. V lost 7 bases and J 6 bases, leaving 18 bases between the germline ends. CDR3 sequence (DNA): TGTGCCAGCACCACCGAAGGGGGAAAGGCTGAAGCTTTCTTT. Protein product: CASTTEGGKAEAFF.

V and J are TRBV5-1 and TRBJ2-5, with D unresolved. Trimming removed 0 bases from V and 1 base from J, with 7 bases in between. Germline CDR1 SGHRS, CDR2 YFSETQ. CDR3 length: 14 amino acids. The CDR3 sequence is CASSLVHLQETQYF. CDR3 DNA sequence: TGCGCCAGCAGCTTGGTACACCTCCAAGAGACCCAGTACTTC.

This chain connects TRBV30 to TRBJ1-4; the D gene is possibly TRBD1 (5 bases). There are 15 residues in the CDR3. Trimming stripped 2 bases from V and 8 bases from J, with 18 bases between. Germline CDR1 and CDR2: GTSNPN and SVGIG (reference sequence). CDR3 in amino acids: CAWSPSIRVDEKLFF. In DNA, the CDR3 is TGTGCCTGGAGTCCTTCGATCAGGGTAGACGAAAAACTGTTTTTT. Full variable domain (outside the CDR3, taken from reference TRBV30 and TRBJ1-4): SQTIHQWPATLVQPVGSPLSLECTVEGTSNPNLYWYRQAAGRGLQLLFYSVGIGQISSEVPQNLSASRPQDRQFILSSKKLLLSDSGFYLCAWSPSIRVDEKLFFGSGTQLSVL.

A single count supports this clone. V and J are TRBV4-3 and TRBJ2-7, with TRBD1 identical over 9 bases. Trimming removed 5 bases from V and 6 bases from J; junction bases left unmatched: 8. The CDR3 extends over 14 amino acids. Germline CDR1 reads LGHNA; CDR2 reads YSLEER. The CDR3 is CASSYGTGKGEQYF. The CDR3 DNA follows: TGCGCCAGCAGCTACGGGACAGGGAAGGGCGAGCAGTACTTC.

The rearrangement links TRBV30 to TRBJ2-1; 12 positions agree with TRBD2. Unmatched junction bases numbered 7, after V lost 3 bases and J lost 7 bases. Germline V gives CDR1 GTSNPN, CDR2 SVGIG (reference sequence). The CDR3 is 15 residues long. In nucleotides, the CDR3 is TGTGCCTGGAGGGATGGACTAGCGGGACTTAATGAGCAGTTCTTC. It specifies CAWRDGLAGLNEQFF.

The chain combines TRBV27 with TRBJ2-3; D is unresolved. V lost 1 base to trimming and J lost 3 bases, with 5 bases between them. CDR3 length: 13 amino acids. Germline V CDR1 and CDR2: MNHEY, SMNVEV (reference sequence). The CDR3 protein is CASSLLGTDTQYF. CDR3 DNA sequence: TGTGCCAGCAGTTTATTGGGGACAGATACGCAGTATTTT.

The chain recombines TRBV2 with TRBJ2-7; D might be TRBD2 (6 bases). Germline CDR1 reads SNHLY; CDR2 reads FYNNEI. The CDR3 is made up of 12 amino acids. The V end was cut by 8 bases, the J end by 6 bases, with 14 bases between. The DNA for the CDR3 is TGTGCCAGCCTCCCGACTAGTAGCGAGCAGTACTTC. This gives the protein CASLPTSSEQYF.

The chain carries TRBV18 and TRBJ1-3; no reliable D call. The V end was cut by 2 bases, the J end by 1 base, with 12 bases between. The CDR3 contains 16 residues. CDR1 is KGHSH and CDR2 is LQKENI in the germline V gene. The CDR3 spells CASSPESSLSGNTIYF. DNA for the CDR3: TGTGCCAGCTCACCAGAGTCGTCCCTGTCTGGAAACACCATATATTTT.

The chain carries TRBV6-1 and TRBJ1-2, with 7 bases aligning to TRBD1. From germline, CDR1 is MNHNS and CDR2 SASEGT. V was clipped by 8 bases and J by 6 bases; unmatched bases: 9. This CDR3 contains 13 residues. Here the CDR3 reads CASQQGVGDGYTF. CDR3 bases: TGTGCCAGCCAGCAGGGGGTCGGCGATGGCTACACCTTC.

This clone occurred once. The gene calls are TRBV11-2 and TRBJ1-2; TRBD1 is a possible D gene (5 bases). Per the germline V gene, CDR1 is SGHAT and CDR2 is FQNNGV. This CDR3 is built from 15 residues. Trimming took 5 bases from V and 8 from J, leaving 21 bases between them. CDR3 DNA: TGTGCCAGCAGCCCGGGCCCGACAAGCTCAGGGGGCTACACCTTC. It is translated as CASSPGPTSSGGYTF.

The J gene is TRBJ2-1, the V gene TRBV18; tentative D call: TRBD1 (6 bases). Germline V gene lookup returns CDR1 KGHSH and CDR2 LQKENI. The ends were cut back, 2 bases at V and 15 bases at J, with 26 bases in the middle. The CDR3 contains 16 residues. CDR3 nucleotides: TGTGCCAGCTCACCATACGCTCAGGGGCCGCAACAGCTGCCGTTCTTC. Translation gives CASSPYAQGPQQLPFF. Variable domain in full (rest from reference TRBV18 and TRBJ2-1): NAGVMQNPRHLVRRRGQEARLRCSPMKGHSHVYWYRQLPEEGLKFMVYLQKENIIDESGMPKERFSAEFPKEGPSILRIQQVVRGDSAAYFCASSPYAQGPQQLPFFGPGTRLTVL.

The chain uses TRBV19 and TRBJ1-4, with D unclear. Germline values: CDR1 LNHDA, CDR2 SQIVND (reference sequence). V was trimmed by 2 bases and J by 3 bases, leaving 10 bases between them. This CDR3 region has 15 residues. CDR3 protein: CASSISGRSNEKLFF. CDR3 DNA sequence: TGTGCCAGTAGTATATCGGGAAGGTCTAATGAAAAACTGTTTTTT.

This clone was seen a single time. For the CDR3, the DNA is TGTGCCAGCCTCCGGGACAGGGGGCATAGCAATGAGCAGTTCTTC. Encoded protein: CASLRDRGHSNEQFF. The chain links TRBV2 to TRBJ2-1; 12 bases line up with TRBD1. CDR3 size: 15 residues. V shed 8 bases and J 6 bases; nucleotides not matched to a gene: 8. Germline values: CDR1 SNHLY, CDR2 FYNNEI.

The CDR3: CASSLNWRGLNIQYF. The CDR3, as DNA: TGTGCCAGCAGCTTAAATTGGCGGGGGCTAAACATTCAGTACTTC. The gene calls are TRBV7-2 and TRBJ2-4; TRBD2 might be the D (7 bases). The germline V gene encodes CDR1 SGHTA and CDR2 FQGNSA. V dropped 2 bases and J dropped 6 bases, with 14 bases sitting between them. CDR3 size: 15 residues.

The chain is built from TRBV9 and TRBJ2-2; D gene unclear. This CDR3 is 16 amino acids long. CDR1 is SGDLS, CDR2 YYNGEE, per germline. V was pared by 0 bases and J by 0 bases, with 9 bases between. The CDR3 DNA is TGTGCCAGCAGCGTAGTGACGTGGACGAACACCGGGGAGCTGTTTTTT. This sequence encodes CASSVVTWTNTGELFF. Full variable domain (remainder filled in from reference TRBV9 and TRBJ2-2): DSGVTQTPKHLITATGQRVTLRCSPRSGDLSVYWYQQSLDQGLQFLIQYYNGEERAKGNILERFSAQQFPDLHSELNLSSLELGDSALYFCASSVVTWTNTGELFFGEGSRLTVL.

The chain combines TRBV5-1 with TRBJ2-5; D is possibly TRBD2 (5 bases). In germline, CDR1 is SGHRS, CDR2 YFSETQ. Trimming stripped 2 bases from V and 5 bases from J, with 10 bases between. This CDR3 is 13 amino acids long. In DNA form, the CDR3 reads TGCGCCAGCAGCTTTGAGGGCGGGGAGACCCAGTACTTC. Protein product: CASSFEGGETQYF. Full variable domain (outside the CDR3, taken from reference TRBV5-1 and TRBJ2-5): KAGVTQTPRYLIKTRGQQVTLSCSPISGHRSVSWYQQTPGQGLQFLFEYFSETQRNKGNFPGRFSGRQFSNSRSEMNVSTLELGDSALYLCASSFEGGETQYFGPGTRLLVL.

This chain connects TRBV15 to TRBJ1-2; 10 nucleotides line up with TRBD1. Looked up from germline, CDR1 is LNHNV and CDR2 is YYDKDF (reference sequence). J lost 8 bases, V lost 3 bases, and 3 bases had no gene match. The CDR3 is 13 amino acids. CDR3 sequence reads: CATSSDRGQGYTF. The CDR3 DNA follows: TGTGCCACCAGCAGCGACAGGGGGCAGGGCTACACCTTC.